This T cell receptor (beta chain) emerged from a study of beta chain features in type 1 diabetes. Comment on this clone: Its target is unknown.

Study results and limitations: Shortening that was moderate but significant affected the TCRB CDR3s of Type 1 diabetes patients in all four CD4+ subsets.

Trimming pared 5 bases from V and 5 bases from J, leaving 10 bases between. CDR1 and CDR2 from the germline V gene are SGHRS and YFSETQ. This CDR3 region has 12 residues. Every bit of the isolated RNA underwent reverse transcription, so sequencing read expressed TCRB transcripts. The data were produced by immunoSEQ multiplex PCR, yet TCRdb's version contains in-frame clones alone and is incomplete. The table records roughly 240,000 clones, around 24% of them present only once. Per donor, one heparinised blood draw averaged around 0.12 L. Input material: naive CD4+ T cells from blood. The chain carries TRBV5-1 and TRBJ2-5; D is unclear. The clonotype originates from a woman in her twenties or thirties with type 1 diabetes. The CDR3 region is CASRLVEETQYF. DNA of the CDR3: TGCGCCAGCAGACTCGTTGAGGAGACCCAGTACTTC.